These 28 T cell receptor beta chains were sequenced from one sample in a study of control samples from healthy donors and cancer patients. Here immunoSEQ multiplex PCR was the method, and the copy in TCRdb shows in-frame clones only, minus some. Seen here are about 130,000 clones, about nine tenths observed once, and the top ten hold 2% to 2.5%. The specimen was blood. These receptors came from a man aged 18 to 29 in good health.

The V call is TRBV24-1, the J call TRBJ2-2, with D tentatively TRBD1 (5 bases). The CDR3 contains 14 residues. Between the trimmed V and J ends, which lost 6 bases and 6 bases, there was a span of 13 bases. The germline V gene encodes CDR1 KGHDR and CDR2 SFDVKD. Written as DNA, the CDR3 is TGTGCCACCAGTCACCCAGGGCTGCCCGGGGAGCTGTTTTTT. Translated: CATSHPGLPGELFF.

The chain combines TRBV7-8 with TRBJ2-5; perhaps TRBD2 as D (5 bases). V was pared by 5 bases and J by 2 bases, with 9 bases between. There are 13 residues in the CDR3. Germline-derived CDR1 and CDR2 are SGHVS and FQNEAQ. CDR3 region: CASSRLRQETQYF. CDR3 nucleotides: TGTGCCAGCAGCCGACTACGTCAAGAGACCCAGTACTTC.

This sequence joins TRBV7-2 and TRBJ1-6, with D unresolved. Germline V CDR1 and CDR2: SGHTA, FQGNSA. This CDR3 region has 15 residues. Trimming shortened V by 0 bases and J by 4 bases, and 7 bases separated the two germline ends. The CDR3 DNA sequence: TGTGCCAGCAGCTTAGCTCAGACATATAATTCACCCCTCCACTTT. Residues: CASSLAQTYNSPLHF.

The chain has TRBV5-8 and TRBJ2-3; unclear D gene. The V end was cut by 0 bases, the J end by 6 bases, with 20 bases between. The CDR3 covers 17 residues. Per the germline V gene, CDR1 is SGHTS and CDR2 is YDEGEE. CDR3 protein: CASSLGQNLKSRDTQYF. CDR3 sequence (DNA): TGTGCCAGCAGCTTGGGCCAGAACCTAAAGAGCAGGGATACGCAGTATTTT.

This clone was seen a single time. The chain combines TRBV3-1 (or the pseudogene TRBV3-2) with TRBJ2-1; 11 nucleotides align to TRBD2. The CDR3 length is 21 residues. V trimming: 4 bases; J trimming: 0 bases; junction bases outside the gene matches: 17. Germline-derived CDR1 and CDR2 are LGHDT and YNNKEL (reference sequence). CDR3 sequence reads: CASSPFSVLAGAINSYNEQFF. CDR3 bases: TGTGCCAGCAGCCCCTTCAGCGTACTAGCGGGAGCAATTAACTCCTACAATGAGCAGTTCTTC.

DNA for the CDR3: TGTGCCAGCAGTTTATTCTGGGGAGAGGTAAGGCCCCAGCATTTT. Amino acids: CASSLFWGEVRPQHF. The V and J genes are TRBV28 and TRBJ1-5; no clear D gene. CDR1 and CDR2 from the germline V gene are MDHEN and SYDVKM. The CDR3 totals 15 residues. Trimming shortened V by 1 base and J by 9 bases, and 16 bases separated the two germline ends.

The V and J genes are TRBV5-4 and TRBJ2-1; possible D gene TRBD2, 6 bases. This CDR3 spans 15 amino acids. Trimming took off 0 bases at V and 4 bases at J, with 11 bases between the two ends. The germline V gene encodes CDR1 SGHNT and CDR2 YYREEE (reference sequence). The CDR3 sequence is CASSLVAGRYNEQFF. As DNA, the CDR3 is TGTGCCAGCAGCTTGGTTGCGGGACGGTACAATGAGCAGTTCTTC.

This chain joins TRBV27 and TRBJ1-1; D is unresolved. CDR3 length: 14 residues. The germline gives CDR1 MNHEY, CDR2 SMNVEV (reference sequence). Trimming took off 0 bases at V and 4 bases at J, with 9 bases between the two ends. The CDR3 DNA reads as TGTGCCAGCAGTTTATCCAGGTCTGGCACTGAAGCTTTCTTT. Its translation is CASSLSRSGTEAFF.

The chain employs TRBV28 and TRBJ2-2; no clear D. Trimming stripped 8 bases from V and 7 bases from J, with 5 bases between. The germline gives CDR1 MDHEN, CDR2 SYDVKM. The CDR3 is made up of 10 amino acids. As DNA, the CDR3 is TGTGCCAGCGGCGGCGGGGAGCTGTTTTTT. It encodes CASGGGELFF.

The rearrangement joins TRBV30 to TRBJ1-5, with a weak D call TRBD1 (6 bases). Germline V gene data show CDR1 as GTSNPN and CDR2 as SVGIG (reference sequence). The CDR3 has 15 amino acids. V was trimmed by 5 bases and J by 2 bases, leaving 16 bases between them. As DNA, the CDR3 is TGTGCCTGGGCTCGGGACACAAAGGGCAATCAGCCCCAGCATTTT. It yields the protein CAWARDTKGNQPQHF.

The chain recombines TRBV2 with TRBJ2-1; D is unclear. The CDR3 runs 13 residues. Germline-derived CDR1 and CDR2 are SNHLY and FYNNEI. The V end was cut by 4 bases, the J end by 6 bases, with 10 bases between. This CDR3 reads CASSAGAFNEQFF. DNA of the CDR3: TGTGCCAGCAGTGCTGGCGCCTTCAATGAGCAGTTCTTC.

This clone came up once. The chain uses TRBV27 and TRBJ1-1; D not certain. Germline lookup yields CDR1 MNHEY and CDR2 SMNVEV (reference sequence). V shed 3 bases and J shed 4 bases, with 9 bases lying between them. The CDR3 runs 13 residues. The CDR3 region is CASSFSLLTEAFF. CDR3 DNA: TGTGCCAGCAGTTTCTCCCTCCTCACTGAAGCTTTCTTT.

This chain connects TRBV5-6 to TRBJ1-1; 7 nucleotides line up with TRBD1. Losses at the gene ends were 1 base for V and 0 bases for J; bases not matched to a gene: 6. Germline V gives CDR1 SGHDT, CDR2 YYEEEE. The CDR3 has 16 residues. In DNA, the CDR3 is TGTGCCAGCAGCTTGTTAGGGGGCCTAATGAACACTGAAGCTTTCTTT. Protein product: CASSLLGGLMNTEAFF.

The rearrangement links TRBV18 to TRBJ2-5; 8 bases agree with TRBD1. Germline V gene data show CDR1 as KGHSH and CDR2 as LQKENI. The CDR3 has 14 amino acids. With V trimmed by 0 bases and J by 8 bases, 5 bases remained unmatched. CDR3 sequence reads: CASSPPLQGATQYF. In DNA form, the CDR3 reads TGTGCCAGCTCACCACCTTTGCAGGGGGCCACCCAGTACTTC.

J is TRBJ1-4 and V is TRBV30, with TRBD1 matching over 7 bases. Germline values: CDR1 GTSNPN, CDR2 SVGIG (reference sequence). After removal of 2 bases from V and 5 bases from J, the junction contained 5 bases not matched to a gene. This CDR3 spans 14 amino acids. The CDR3 loop is CAWSTGTDNEKLFF. The CDR3 bases are TGTGCCTGGAGTACTGGGACAGACAATGAAAAACTGTTTTTT.

The V and J genes are TRBV29-1 and TRBJ2-1, with a possible D match to TRBD2 (5 bases). The CDR3 loop spans 11 amino acids. The germline CDR1 and CDR2 sequences are SQVTM and ANQGSEA. Trimming took off 6 bases at V and 6 bases at J, with 9 bases between the two ends. CDR3 sequence reads: CSVGSPNEQFF. The CDR3 nucleotides read TGCAGCGTGGGGAGCCCCAATGAGCAGTTCTTC.

V gene TRBV27 combines with J gene TRBJ1-4; 9 bases are a match to TRBD1. The CDR3 length is 14 residues. Per the germline V gene, CDR1 is MNHEY and CDR2 is SMNVEV (reference sequence). V lost 5 bases, J lost 8 bases, and 6 bases stayed unmatched. The CDR3 nucleotides read TGTGCCAGCAGTCCGGGACAGGGCTGGGAAAAACTGTTTTTT. As protein: CASSPGQGWEKLFF.

V and J are TRBV4-3 and TRBJ1-4; 7 nucleotides match TRBD1. After removal of 0 bases from V and 7 bases from J, the junction contained 5 bases not matched to a gene. Germline CDR1 reads LGHNA; CDR2 reads YSLEER. The CDR3 totals 15 residues. The CDR3, as DNA: TGCGCCAGCAGCCAAGATTCCGGGACAGCTGAAAAACTGTTTTTT. Translation gives CASSQDSGTAEKLFF.

The chain employs TRBV28 and TRBJ1-5; no clear D gene. Trimming left V 5 bases short and J 3 bases short, with 11 bases between. This CDR3 comprises 14 residues. The germline CDR1 and CDR2 sequences are MDHEN and SYDVKM. As DNA, the CDR3 is TGTGCCAGCAGTCGGTACAGCTACAATCAGCCCCAGCATTTT. Its translation is CASSRYSYNQPQHF. Together with reference TRBV28 and TRBJ1-5, the CDR3 gives the full variable domain: DVKVTQSSRYLVKRTGEKVFLECVQDMDHENMFWYRQDPGLGLRLIYFSYDVKMKEKGDIPEGYSVSREKKERFSLILESASTNQTSMYLCASSRYSYNQPQHFGDGTRLSIL.

CDR3 amino acids: CASSLEAGPFSTLHF. DNA for the CDR3: TGTGCCAGCAGCTTAGAGGCAGGTCCCTTTAGTACCCTCCACTTT. This sequence joins TRBV7-6 and TRBJ1-6; no clear D gene. Trimming left V 1 base short and J 14 bases short, with 18 bases between. Germline V gene sequence: CDR1 SGHVS, CDR2 FNYEAQ. CDR3 size: 15 residues.

The chain carries TRBV19 and TRBJ2-1; 10 bases align to TRBD1. V gave up 2 bases and J gave up 2 bases; unmatched junction bases: 6. CDR3 length equals 17 residues. From germline, CDR1 is LNHDA and CDR2 SQIVND (reference sequence). Here the CDR3 DNA reads TGTGCCAGTAGTATACAGGGACAGGGGATCGCCTACAATGAGCAGTTCTTC. Translating gives CASSIQGQGIAYNEQFF.

For this clone: In the same sample, other DNA sequences code for this CDR3. This chain joins TRBV18 and TRBJ1-5; D not certain. Trimming left V 2 bases short and J 4 bases short, with 6 bases between. The V gene's germline CDR1 is KGHSH and CDR2 LQKENI. This CDR3 is built from 13 residues. The DNA of the CDR3 is TGTGCCAGCTCACCAGGGGAAAATCAGCCCCAGCATTTT. Translating it yields CASSPGENQPQHF. Full variable domain (missing parts from reference TRBV18 and TRBJ1-5): NAGVMQNPRHLVRRRGQEARLRCSPMKGHSHVYWYRQLPEEGLKFMVYLQKENIIDESGMPKERFSAEFPKEGPSILRIQQVVRGDSAAYFCASSPGENQPQHFGDGTRLSIL.

The chain employs TRBV27 and TRBJ2-1; TRBD2 matches at 9 bases. The CDR3 extends over 15 amino acids. V lost 5 bases to trimming and J lost 9 bases; unmatched junction nucleotides: 11. Germline CDR1 is MNHEY and CDR2 is SMNVEV (reference sequence). CDR3 sequence (DNA): TGTGCCAGCAGTATCTCGGGCGGGGGGGCCGGTGAGCAGTTCTTC. Amino acids: CASSISGGGAGEQFF.

The J gene is TRBJ1-1, the V gene TRBV10-3, with 8 bases fitting TRBD1. Trimming took 5 bases from V and 1 from J; bases not matched to a gene: 3. This CDR3 is built from 14 residues. CDR1 ENHRY and CDR2 SYGVKD come from the germline V gene. The CDR3 reads CAISRDRSNTEAFF. CDR3 DNA sequence: TGTGCCATCAGTCGGGACAGGTCGAACACTGAAGCTTTCTTT.

This chain connects TRBV27 to TRBJ2-1; 14 bases agree with TRBD2. V trimming: 5 bases; J trimming: 6 bases; junction bases outside the gene matches: 15. The CDR3 contains 19 residues. Germline V gives CDR1 MNHEY, CDR2 SMNVEV (reference sequence). The CDR3 loop is CASSLEDRGLAGVFNEQFF. The CDR3 DNA reads TGTGCCAGCAGTCTAGAAGACAGGGGACTAGCGGGAGTTTTCAATGAGCAGTTCTTC.

V usage is TRBV12-3 or TRBV12-4 and J usage is TRBJ2-1; D may be TRBD1 or TRBD2 (5 bases each). Deletions cut 5 bases from V and 9 bases from J, with 5 bases between. The CDR3 totals 10 residues. The CDR3 here is CASSGGEQFF. CDR3 nucleotides: TGTGCCAGCAGTGGGGGTGAGCAGTTCTTC.

The rearrangement links TRBV27 to TRBJ2-2; D uncertain. The CDR3 has 13 amino acids. Germline values: CDR1 MNHEY, CDR2 SMNVEV (reference sequence). Deletions cut 5 bases from V and 7 bases from J, with 11 bases between. For the CDR3, the DNA is TGTGCCAGCAGTCACAACGTCGGCGGGGAGCTGTTTTTT. Protein: CASSHNVGGELFF.

The chain carries TRBV9 and TRBJ2-5; a possible D gene is TRBD1 (5 bases). The CDR3 loop spans 14 amino acids. Germline loops: CDR1 SGDLS, CDR2 YYNGEE. The V end lost 0 bases, the J end lost 4 bases, and 10 bases lay between the germline ends. Here the CDR3 reads CASSVEGRGETQYF. The CDR3, as DNA: TGTGCCAGCAGCGTAGAGGGTAGGGGAGAGACCCAGTACTTC.